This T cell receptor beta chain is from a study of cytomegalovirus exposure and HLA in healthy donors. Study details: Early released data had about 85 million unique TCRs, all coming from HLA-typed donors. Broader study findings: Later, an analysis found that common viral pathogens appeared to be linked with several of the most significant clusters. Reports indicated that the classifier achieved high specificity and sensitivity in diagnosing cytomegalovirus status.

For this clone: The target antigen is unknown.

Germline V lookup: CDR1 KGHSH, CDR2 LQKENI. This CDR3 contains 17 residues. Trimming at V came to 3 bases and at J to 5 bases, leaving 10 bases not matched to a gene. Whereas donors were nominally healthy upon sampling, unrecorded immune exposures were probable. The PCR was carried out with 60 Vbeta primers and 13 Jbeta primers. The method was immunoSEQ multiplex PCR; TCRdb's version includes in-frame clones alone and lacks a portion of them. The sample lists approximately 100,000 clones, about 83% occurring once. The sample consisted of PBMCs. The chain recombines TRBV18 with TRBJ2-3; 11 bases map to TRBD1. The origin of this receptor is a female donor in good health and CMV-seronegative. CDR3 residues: CASSPTIGTGGLDTQYF. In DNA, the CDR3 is TGTGCCAGCTCACCCACCATCGGGACAGGGGGTTTAGATACGCAGTATTTT. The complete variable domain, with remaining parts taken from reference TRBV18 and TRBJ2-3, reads NAGVMQNPRHLVRRRGQEARLRCSPMKGHSHVYWYRQLPEEGLKFMVYLQKENIIDESGMPKERFSAEFPKEGPSILRIQQVVRGDSAAYFCASSPTIGTGGLDTQYFGPGTRLTVL.